The 25 T cell receptor beta chains listed next were all sequenced from one sample in a study of shared clonotypes between healthy human individuals. Sequencing used immunoSEQ multiplex PCR; TCRdb keeps in-frame clones, though not all of them. The data show 2 million to 2.5 million clones, with roughly 93% seen just once and about 0.37% held by the top ten. Sequenced input: naive CD4+ T cells from PBMCs. Indicated subset: CD45RA+ positively selected. The receptors were sampled from a young man in good health. Some clones in this sample may be carry-over from other donors' samples.

The chain combines TRBV9 with TRBJ1-1; D is uncertain. The CDR3 consists of 14 residues. Trimming removed 0 bases at V and 5 bases at J, with 11 bases between. Germline CDR1 reads SGDLS; CDR2 reads YYNGEE. CDR3 sequence (DNA): TGTGCCAGCAGCGTAGCCGGGGATTGGACTGAAGCTTTCTTT. Amino acids: CASSVAGDWTEAFF. Drawing the rest from reference TRBV9 and TRBJ1-1, the complete variable domain is DSGVTQTPKHLITATGQRVTLRCSPRSGDLSVYWYQQSLDQGLQFLIQYYNGEERAKGNILERFSAQQFPDLHSELNLSSLELGDSALYFCASSVAGDWTEAFFGQGTRLTVV.

V and J are TRBV6-6 and TRBJ1-5; D uncertain. With 8 bases removed from V and 7 bases from J, the gap between germline ends came to 12 bases. The CDR3 loop spans 12 amino acids. CDR1 and CDR2 from the germline V gene are MNHNY and SVGAGI (reference sequence). CDR3 DNA sequence: TGTGCCAGCGGGAGCGGAAGCCAGCCCCAGCATTTT. This encodes CASGSGSQPQHF.

The CDR3 DNA follows: TGCGCCAGCAGCTTTGCCTGGACTAGGGGTGGCAATGAGCAGTTCTTC. Protein: CASSFAWTRGGNEQFF. This rearrangement joins TRBV5-1 to TRBJ2-1; TRBD2 aligns across 7 bases. This CDR3 is 16 amino acids long. V lost 2 bases and J lost 6; bases outside the gene matches: 11. Germline V gives CDR1 SGHRS, CDR2 YFSETQ.

The chain carries TRBV11-2 and TRBJ2-5; D might be TRBD2 (6 bases). V was pared by 2 bases and J by 1 base, with 14 bases between. The CDR3 loop spans 16 amino acids. Germline V gene lookup returns CDR1 SGHAT and CDR2 FQNNGV. CDR3 loop: CASSLRLERPQETQYF. CDR3 nucleotide sequence: TGTGCCAGCAGCTTAAGACTAGAGAGGCCCCAAGAGACCCAGTACTTC.

J is TRBJ2-3 and V is TRBV28; D is possibly TRBD2 (5 bases). This CDR3 is built from 15 residues. Germline V gene data show CDR1 as MDHEN and CDR2 as SYDVKM. Trimming removed 10 bases at V and 2 bases at J, with 19 bases between. The CDR3 nucleotides are TGTGCCACTAGAGGAGCGGATGGTGCCACAGATACGCAGTATTTT. Translating it yields CATRGADGATDTQYF. Together with reference TRBV28 and TRBJ2-3, the CDR3 gives the full variable domain: DVKVTQSSRYLVKRTGEKVFLECVQDMDHENMFWYRQDPGLGLRLIYFSYDVKMKEKGDIPEGYSVSREKKERFSLILESASTNQTSMYLCATRGADGATDTQYFGPGTRLTVL.

V and J are TRBV5-4 and TRBJ2-5; tentatively, D is TRBD1 (5 bases). The CDR3 contains 14 residues. V was trimmed by 5 bases and J by 1 base, leaving 12 bases between them. Germline CDR1 and CDR2: SGHNT and YYREEE (reference sequence). The CDR3 is CASSGRTGQETQYF. The DNA of the CDR3 is TGTGCCAGCAGTGGTCGTACAGGCCAAGAGACCCAGTACTTC.

V and J are TRBV7-3 and TRBJ2-2; 8 bases are a match to TRBD2. The junction had 4 bases not matched to a gene; V was cut back by 4 bases and J by 0 bases. The germline gives CDR1 SGHTA, CDR2 FQGTGA. The CDR3 spans 16 residues. For the CDR3, the DNA is TGTGCCAGCAGCTGGACTAGCACAGCGAACACCGGGGAGCTGTTTTTT. Protein: CASSWTSTANTGELFF.

This clone was detected once. This chain joins TRBV4-1 and TRBJ2-1; a possible D gene is TRBD1 (5 bases). The ends were cut back, 0 bases at V and 2 bases at J, with 20 bases in the middle. This CDR3 has 19 residues. Germline CDR1 is MGHRA and CDR2 is YSYEKL. As DNA, the CDR3 is TGCGCCAGCAGCCAAGATCCAGGGCTTTTATTTTTTACCTACAATGAGCAGTTCTTC. Residues: CASSQDPGLLFFTYNEQFF.

The chain uses TRBV21-1 and TRBJ2-7; the DNA was not used to check the table's D call, TRBD1. TRBV21-1 is tagged as a pseudogene. CDR3 length: 15 amino acids. CDR3 amino acids: CASSTRTGAYYEQYF. DNA for the CDR3: TGTGCCAGCAGCACCCGGACAGGAGCCTACTACGAGCAGTACTTC.

This chain connects TRBV7-9 to TRBJ2-3; 9 bases agree with TRBD1. Looked up from germline, CDR1 is SEHNR and CDR2 is FQNEAQ (reference sequence). With 5 bases clipped from V and 14 bases from J, the junction kept 11 bases outside the gene matches. CDR3 length equals 13 residues. For the CDR3, the DNA is TGTGCCAGCAGCGTCGGAACAGGGGGCCAGCTGTATTTT. This gives the protein CASSVGTGGQLYF.

The gene calls are TRBV11-3 and TRBJ2-1; TRBD2 aligns across 8 bases. Unmatched junction bases numbered 14, after V lost 1 base and J lost 9 bases. CDR1 and CDR2 (germline): SGHNT, YENEEA. CDR3 length: 17 residues. The DNA of the CDR3 is TGTGCCAGCAGCTTAGGGAAGGGCGGGAGGAAGTGGTTTGAGCAGTTCTTC. Translating it yields CASSLGKGGRKWFEQFF.

This clone was observed once. In nucleotides, the CDR3 is TGTGCCAGCAGCGCCTTAGTTTCCGGGGAGCTGTTTTTT. Amino acids: CASSALVSGELFF. V gene TRBV9 combines with J gene TRBJ2-2, with D uncertain. V gave up 3 bases and J gave up 6 bases, with 9 bases separating them. Germline lookup yields CDR1 SGDLS and CDR2 YYNGEE. The CDR3 totals 13 residues.

A remark on this clone: The sample contains more than one DNA sequence encoding this CDR3. This chain uses TRBV7-2 with TRBJ2-1; D gene ambiguous. From germline, CDR1 is SGHTA and CDR2 FQGNSA. CDR3 size: 13 residues. V gave up 1 base and J gave up 0 bases, with 1 base separating them. The chain's CDR3 is CASSLGSYNEQFF. As DNA, the CDR3 is TGTGCCAGCAGCTTAGGCTCCTACAATGAGCAGTTCTTC.

The chain has TRBV28 and TRBJ2-5; D call uncertain. This CDR3 is 17 amino acids long. Per the germline V gene, CDR1 is MDHEN and CDR2 is SYDVKM. V was trimmed by 4 bases and J by 5 bases, leaving 23 bases between them. Here the CDR3 reads CASSSATGPSGGETQYF. CDR3 nucleotide sequence: TGTGCCAGCAGTTCAGCCACCGGGCCCTCGGGTGGGGAGACCCAGTACTTC.

The chain is built from TRBV28 and TRBJ2-7; TRBD2 might be the D (6 bases). V was pared by 5 bases and J by 5 bases, with 25 bases between. The germline CDR1 and CDR2 sequences are MDHEN and SYDVKM. CDR3 size: 17 residues. CDR3 region: CASSTPWHGGRSDEQYF. The CDR3, as DNA: TGTGCCAGCAGTACTCCTTGGCACGGGGGAAGGTCAGACGAGCAGTACTTC.

The V gene is TRBV19, the J gene TRBJ2-3, with no clear D. Trimming shortened V by 6 bases and J by 0 bases, and 13 bases separated the two germline ends. The CDR3 loop spans 15 amino acids. Germline assignment: CDR1 LNHDA and CDR2 SQIVND (reference sequence). CDR3 region: CASSPNPPSTDTQYF. DNA for the CDR3: TGTGCCAGTAGCCCGAATCCCCCTAGCACAGATACGCAGTATTTT.

The V and J genes are TRBV19 and TRBJ2-1; 9 nucleotides agree with TRBD2. The CDR3 has 15 amino acids. Trimming took 6 bases from V and 2 from J; bases not matched to a gene: 5. CDR1 is LNHDA and CDR2 is SQIVND in the germline V gene (reference sequence). The CDR3 region is CASSSGRLTYNEQFF. Here the CDR3 DNA reads TGTGCCAGTAGCAGCGGGAGGCTTACCTACAATGAGCAGTTCTTC.

The CDR3 region is CATITDVETQYF. CDR3 sequence (DNA): TGTGCCACCATTACTGATGTGGAGACCCAGTACTTC. The chain joins TRBV25-1 to TRBJ2-5; D uncertain. The CDR3 has 12 amino acids. The germline V gene has CDR1 MGHDK and CDR2 SYGVNS. Deletions cut 10 bases from V and 5 bases from J, with 14 bases between.

On this clone itself: The same CDR3 also results from other DNA sequences found in this sample. The chain recombines TRBV5-1 with TRBJ2-1, with TRBD2 identical over 7 bases. This CDR3 has 16 residues. CDR1 is SGHRS, CDR2 YFSETQ, per germline. Trimming cost V 0 bases and J 1 base; bases outside gene matches: 4. The CDR3 DNA reads as TGCGCCAGCAGCTTGGGATCTAGCGGTTCCTACAATGAGCAGTTCTTC. It codes for CASSLGSSGSYNEQFF. The full variable domain, rest sourced from reference TRBV5-1 and TRBJ2-1, is KAGVTQTPRYLIKTRGQQVTLSCSPISGHRSVSWYQQTPGQGLQFLFEYFSETQRNKGNFPGRFSGRQFSNSRSEMNVSTLELGDSALYLCASSLGSSGSYNEQFFGPGTRLTVL.

The chain has TRBV29-1 and TRBJ1-1; 9 nucleotides match TRBD1. This CDR3 comprises 13 residues. Trimming took 5 bases from V and 4 from J; bases not matched to a gene: 5. Germline CDR1 SQVTM, CDR2 ANQGSEA. The CDR3 region is CSVFTGGVTEAFF. CDR3 DNA sequence: TGCAGCGTTTTCACAGGGGGCGTCACTGAAGCTTTCTTT.

This chain uses TRBV7-6 with TRBJ2-5; D is perhaps TRBD1 (5 bases). The CDR3 has 16 residues. Germline V gives CDR1 SGHVS, CDR2 FNYEAQ. The germline V and J ends were trimmed by 4 bases and 1 base, with 16 bases remaining between them. CDR3 region: CASSSPLKTVQETQYF. The CDR3 nucleotides are TGTGCCAGCAGCTCACCTTTAAAGACAGTCCAAGAGACCCAGTACTTC.

V is TRBV2 and J is TRBJ2-3; D ambiguous. The CDR3 length is 13 residues. Trimming took off 7 bases at V and 0 bases at J, with 8 bases between the two ends. Germline CDR1 is SNHLY and CDR2 is FYNNEI. This CDR3 is CASNAGSTDTQYF. The CDR3 DNA is TGTGCCAGCAACGCTGGTAGCACAGATACGCAGTATTTT.

V and J are TRBV30 and TRBJ1-5; 8 bases are shared with TRBD1. Germline V lookup: CDR1 GTSNPN, CDR2 SVGIG (reference sequence). The V segment lost 2 bases and the J segment 3 bases; nucleotides outside the gene matches: 6. The CDR3 has 15 amino acids. CDR3 protein: CAWSPGQANNQPQHF. CDR3 DNA: TGTGCCTGGAGTCCGGGACAGGCCAACAATCAGCCCCAGCATTTT.

The chain has TRBV7-3 and TRBJ2-5, with D tentatively TRBD1 (7 bases). The germline CDR1 and CDR2 sequences are SGHTA and FQGTGA. The length of the CDR3 is 14 residues. Trimming pared 2 bases from V and 9 bases from J, leaving 16 bases between. The CDR3 is CASSLSPVRGAQYF. The CDR3 nucleotides are TGTGCCAGCAGCTTATCCCCGGTCAGGGGGGCCCAGTACTTC.

Comment on this clone: The same CDR3 is also encoded by other DNA sequences in this sample. This sequence joins TRBV9 and TRBJ1-1; D unclear. V lost 0 bases, J lost 2 bases, and 8 bases lay in between. The CDR3 is 14 amino acids. Germline values: CDR1 SGDLS, CDR2 YYNGEE. The CDR3 DNA is TGTGCCAGCAGCGTAGTATCGGGAAACACTGAAGCTTTCTTT. This translates into CASSVVSGNTEAFF. The full variable domain, rest sourced from reference TRBV9 and TRBJ1-1, is DSGVTQTPKHLITATGQRVTLRCSPRSGDLSVYWYQQSLDQGLQFLIQYYNGEERAKGNILERFSAQQFPDLHSELNLSSLELGDSALYFCASSVVSGNTEAFFGQGTRLTVV.